Given below is one T cell receptor beta chain in context. Its matching antigen is unknown. This CDR3 is 15 amino acids long. Germline CDR1 is KGHDR and CDR2 is SFDVKD. With 4 bases clipped from V and 4 bases from J, the junction kept 7 bases outside the gene matches. This entry is derived from a study of T cell responses to AZD1222 COVID-19 vaccine. Overall study findings and caveats: Donor demographics were predominantly white British with a female majority; clonal diversity may be underestimated. Baseline serology detected seropositivity in only 6 or 7 AZD1222 recipients. As reported, nearly half of all spike-specific TCRs target variant regions that are unmutated.

The repertoire was sequenced with immunoSEQ multiplex PCR; TCRdb's copy has only in-frame clones and lacks some. The sample contains about 180,000 clones, 88% of which appear only once. The chain recombines TRBV24-1 with TRBJ2-5, with TRBD2 identical over 8 bases. The specimen comprised peripheral blood, sampled 28 days after the second AZD1222 dose. The source of this sequence is an adult who received the AZD1222 COVID-19 vaccine. This CDR3 reads CATSESAGARETQYF. CDR3 nucleotide sequence: TGTGCCACCAGTGAGTCAGCGGGAGCACGAGAGACCCAGTACTTC.